This T cell receptor beta chain was profiled in a study of T-cell memory formation after mild COVID-19. TCRdb analysed the 5' RACE reads with MiXCR anew, one entry per CDR3 protein. Found here are just under 550,000 distinct CDR3 sequences, roughly 22% of them singletons; the top ten hold about 12%. This clonotype was found many times. In germline, CDR1 is SGHVS, CDR2 FNYEAQ. The CDR3 has 15 residues. The ends were cut back, 6 bases at V and 4 bases at J, with 16 bases in the middle. Sequencing was performed on PBMCs or a T cell subset sorted from them (not recorded which). The gene calls are TRBV7-6 and TRBJ2-1; D is uncertain. This clonotype was obtained from an adult woman who had mild COVID-19 (a few samples of this study predate the infection). Cell type and time point are not known. The CDR3 is CASSSLSAPYNEQFF. The DNA of the CDR3 is TGTGCCAGCAGTTCCCTTTCGGCTCCGTACAATGAGCAGTTCTTC.